The source of this TCR beta chain is a study of memory CD4+ T cells and cytomegalovirus serostatus. Background on the study: Donors were healthy Belgian adults, several CMV seropositive and fewer than 30 seronegative.

TCRdb's table, derived via immunoSEQ multiplex PCR, lists solely in-frame clones and lacks some. The sample has tens of thousands of clones, just under 80% seen once; the top ten hold more than 0.65%. Single viable CD3+CD4+CD8-CD45RO+ cells were sorted as the memory CD4+ T cells. After thawing, CD4+ T cells were positively selected. Points on this clone: The antigen remains undetermined.

Points from the study as a whole: Repertoires predicted CMV serostatus with median bootstrapped AUC of about 0.96.

The CDR3 contains 12 residues. V was trimmed by 5 bases and J by 9 bases, leaving 11 bases between them. The V gene's germline CDR1 is MDHEN and CDR2 SYDVKM. The sample taken for sequencing was memory CD4+ T cells from blood. V gene TRBV28 combines with J gene TRBJ1-5; D is unresolved. This clonotype was obtained from an adult in good health and CMV-seronegative. The CDR3 bases are TGTGCCAGCAGTCCCGCGGGGATGCCCCAGCATTTT. Translating it yields CASSPAGMPQHF.